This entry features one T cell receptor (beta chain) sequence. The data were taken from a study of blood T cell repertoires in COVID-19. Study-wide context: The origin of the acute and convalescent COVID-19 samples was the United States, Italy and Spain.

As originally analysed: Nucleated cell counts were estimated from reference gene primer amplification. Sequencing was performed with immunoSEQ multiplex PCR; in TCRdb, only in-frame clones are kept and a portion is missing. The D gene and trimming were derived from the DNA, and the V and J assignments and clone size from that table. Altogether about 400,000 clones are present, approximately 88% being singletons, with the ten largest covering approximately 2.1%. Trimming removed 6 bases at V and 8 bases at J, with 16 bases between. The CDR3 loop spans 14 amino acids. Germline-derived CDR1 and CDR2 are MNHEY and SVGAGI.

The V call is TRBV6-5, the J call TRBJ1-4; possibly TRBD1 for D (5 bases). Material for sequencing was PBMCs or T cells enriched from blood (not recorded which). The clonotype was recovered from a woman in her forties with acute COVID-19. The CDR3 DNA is TGTGCCAGCAGCCCAGCCCAGGGCCGGGAAAAACTGTTTTTT. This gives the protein CASSPAQGREKLFF.